This TCR beta chain comes out of a study of shared clonotypes between healthy human individuals. As for the study in general: Donor composition was a couple of women and a few men, aged 18 to 49.

Findings of the study overall: The study drew on few donors, limiting represented genetic and exposure-history diversity.

The CDR3 contains 14 residues. Trimming left V 2 bases short and J 3 bases short, with 11 bases between. Germline loops: CDR1 SGHRS, CDR2 YFSETQ. On this clone itself: No antigen is known for it.

Unsorted PBMC contributed 250 to 350 ng DNA, about 30,000 T cell genomes, to each replicate PCR. TCRdb's table, derived via immunoSEQ multiplex PCR, lists solely in-frame clones and lacks some. Of some 530,000 clones listed, 81% are singletons. The clonotype comes from a woman between 40 and 55 years old in good health. Some clones in this sample may be carry-over from other donors' samples. Sequencing was done on a sample of PBMCs. The chain couples TRBV5-1 to TRBJ1-1; the D is unclear. CDR3 amino acids: CASSLLREHTEAFF. DNA of the CDR3: TGCGCCAGCAGCTTACTCCGGGAGCACACTGAAGCTTTCTTT.